One T cell receptor beta chain is described in this entry. Its antigen is not identified. At one boundary the junction diverges from the germline segment, which might be a read error. These data belong to a study of T cell responses to AZD1222 COVID-19 vaccine. General study results and limits: Clonal diversity was possibly underestimated; the donors were predominantly white British and more often female. Nearly half of spike-specific TCRs reportedly target unmutated variant regions. The study identified only a handful of AZD1222 recipients as seropositive at baseline. After two AZD1222 doses, spike-specific TCR breadth and depth rose versus day 0.

Using immunoSEQ multiplex PCR, the repertoire was profiled, and TCRdb retains in-frame clones only, with some absent. The data hold about 140,000 clones, with about nine tenths observed a single time. Germline V gene sequence: CDR1 SGHRS, CDR2 YFSETQ. The CDR3 extends over 15 amino acids. The material sequenced was peripheral blood, taken on day 0 of AZD1222 vaccination. The sequence came from an adult in good health. V and J are TRBV5-1 and TRBJ2-1; TRBD2 matches at 8 bases. CDR3 nucleotide sequence: TGCGCCAGCAGATTGGGTCTAGCGGGCTCCCATGAGCAGTTCTTC. Translation gives CASRLGLAGSHEQFF. Complete variable domain (other parts from reference TRBV5-1 and TRBJ2-1): KAGVTQTPRYLIKTRGQQVTLSCSPISGHRSVSWYQQTPGQGLQFLFEYFSETQRNKGNFPGRFSGRQFSNSRSEMNVSTLELGDSALYLCASRLGLAGSHEQFFGPGTRLTVL.